This passage covers 18 T cell receptor beta chains from one sample sequenced in a study of blood T cell repertoires in COVID-19. The table came from immunoSEQ multiplex PCR; TCRdb's copy has only in-frame clones and leaves some out. The table has a few hundred thousand clones, roughly 89% seen once; the top ten hold around 1.9%. What was sequenced was peripheral blood. The origin of the receptors is a woman aged 25-40 years with COVID-19, enrolled during active disease.

The chain links TRBV7-2 to TRBJ1-2; TRBD1 matches at 8 bases. V lost 5 bases to trimming and J lost 5 bases; unmatched junction nucleotides: 10. The CDR3 runs to 15 residues. Germline V CDR1 and CDR2: SGHTA, FQGNSA. The CDR3 is CASSEPGQDPYGYTF. The CDR3 coding sequence is TGTGCCAGCAGCGAACCGGGACAGGACCCTTATGGCTACACCTTC. Full variable domain (rest looked up from reference TRBV7-2 and TRBJ1-2): GAGVSQSPSNKVTEKGKDVELRCDPISGHTALYWYRQSLGQGLEFLIYFQGNSAPDKSGLPSDRFSAERTGGSVSTLTIQRTQQEDSAVYLCASSEPGQDPYGYTFGSGTRLTVV.

The chain is built from TRBV6-5 and TRBJ2-3; maybe TRBD2 (7 bases). The CDR3 is 15 residues long. Per the germline V gene, CDR1 is MNHEY and CDR2 is SVGAGI. With 5 bases removed from V and 1 base from J, the gap between germline ends came to 13 bases. CDR3 loop: CASSLTGGRTDTQYF. In nucleotides, the CDR3 is TGTGCCAGCAGTCTAACCGGGGGGCGCACAGATACGCAGTATTTT.

This rearrangement joins TRBV5-6 to TRBJ1-2; maybe TRBD1 (6 bases). This CDR3 is 13 amino acids long. CDR1 and CDR2 from the germline V gene are SGHDT and YYEEEE. Deletions cut 6 bases from V and 6 bases from J, with 15 bases between. Here the CDR3 DNA reads TGTGCCAGCACCCTTCGTGGGACAAATGGCTACACCTTC. It translates to CASTLRGTNGYTF. Drawing the rest from reference TRBV5-6 and TRBJ1-2, the complete variable domain is DAGVTQSPTHLIKTRGQQVTLRCSPKSGHDTVSWYQQALGQGPQFIFQYYEEEERQRGNFPDRFSGHQFPNYSSELNVNALLLGDSALYLCASTLRGTNGYTFGSGTRLTVV.

The V and J genes are TRBV4-3 and TRBJ1-1; no clear D gene. CDR1 and CDR2 (germline): LGHNA, YSLEER. The germline V and J ends were trimmed by 0 bases and 1 base, with 9 bases remaining between them. The CDR3 length is 15 residues. The chain's CDR3 is CASSQDHRGNTEAFF. The CDR3, as DNA: TGCGCCAGCAGCCAAGACCACCGGGGGAACACTGAAGCTTTCTTT.

The chain employs TRBV2 and TRBJ2-3; tentatively, D is TRBD2 (7 bases). Germline lookup yields CDR1 SNHLY and CDR2 FYNNEI. The CDR3 contains 15 residues. Trimming took 6 bases from V and 3 from J, leaving 16 bases between them. CDR3 sequence: CASSLLGGRTDTQYF. The CDR3 DNA reads as TGTGCCAGCAGCCTCCTCGGGGGGCGGACAGATACGCAGTATTTT. Using reference TRBV2 and TRBJ2-3 for the parts outside the CDR3, the full variable domain is EPEVTQTPSHQVTQMGQEVILRCVPISNHLYFYWYRQILGQKVEFLVSFYNNEISEKSEIFDDQFSVERPDGSNFTLKIRSTKLEDSAMYFCASSLLGGRTDTQYFGPGTRLTVL.

The J gene is TRBJ2-7, the V gene TRBV5-4, with 7 bases lining up with TRBD2. Germline lookup yields CDR1 SGHNT and CDR2 YYREEE (reference sequence). Trimming took 0 bases from V and 2 from J; bases not matched to a gene: 5. The CDR3 has 15 residues. Here the CDR3 reads CASSLVPGLTYEQYF. CDR3 sequence (DNA): TGTGCCAGCAGCTTGGTCCCGGGACTAACCTACGAGCAGTACTTC. Using reference TRBV5-4 and TRBJ2-7 for the parts outside the CDR3, the full variable domain is ETGVTQSPTHLIKTRGQQVTLRCSSQSGHNTVSWYQQALGQGPQFIFQYYREEENGRGNFPPRFSGLQFPNYSSELNVNALELDDSALYLCASSLVPGLTYEQYFGPGTRLTVT.

This sequence joins TRBV7-6 and TRBJ2-2; 9 positions agree with TRBD1. With V trimmed by 1 base and J by 6 bases, 9 bases remained unmatched. The CDR3 is 17 residues long. The germline V gene has CDR1 SGHVS and CDR2 FNYEAQ. CDR3 region: CASSLVTATGGSGELFF. The CDR3 DNA is TGTGCCAGCAGCTTAGTCACAGCGACAGGGGGATCCGGGGAGCTGTTTTTT.

V gene TRBV7-9 combines with J gene TRBJ1-2; D is unresolved. Germline lookup yields CDR1 SEHNR and CDR2 FQNEAQ (reference sequence). V lost 5 bases and J 4 bases, leaving 8 bases between the germline ends. The length of the CDR3 is 12 residues. The CDR3 sequence: CASSTDLYGYTF. CDR3 sequence (DNA): TGTGCCAGCAGCACAGATCTCTATGGCTACACCTTC.

The genes are TRBV7-9 and TRBJ2-7; 9 bases are shared with TRBD1. The germline V gene has CDR1 SEHNR and CDR2 FQNEAQ (reference sequence). This CDR3 comprises 15 residues. V gave up 2 bases and J gave up 6 bases; unmatched junction bases: 8. Here the CDR3 reads CASSLFSGQGTEQYF. The CDR3 DNA reads as TGTGCCAGCAGCTTATTTTCGGGACAGGGTACCGAGCAGTACTTC.

The chain recombines TRBV6-1 with TRBJ2-1; D not certain. The CDR3 is made up of 15 amino acids. Germline values: CDR1 MNHNS, CDR2 SASEGT. V was pared by 2 bases and J by 6 bases, with 14 bases between. The chain's CDR3 is CASSESSVSVNEQFF. DNA for the CDR3: TGTGCCAGCAGTGAATCGAGCGTCTCGGTCAATGAGCAGTTCTTC.

J is TRBJ1-1 and V is TRBV7-8; 7 bases map to TRBD1. V was pared by 5 bases and J by 6 bases, with 6 bases of the junction left unmatched. From germline, CDR1 is SGHVS and CDR2 FQNEAQ. CDR3 size: 13 residues. The CDR3 reads CASSRRQGAEAFF. DNA of the CDR3: TGTGCCAGCAGCAGGCGCCAGGGGGCTGAAGCTTTCTTT.

This clone was observed a single time. The chain has TRBV6-2 or TRBV6-3 and TRBJ2-3, with a possible D match to TRBD2 (6 bases). Trimming left V 2 bases short and J 4 bases short, with 16 bases between. Germline-derived CDR1 and CDR2 are MNHEY and SVGEGT. The CDR3 contains 16 residues. The CDR3 sequence: CASSYTSGESADTQYF. Here the CDR3 DNA reads TGTGCCAGCAGTTACACGTCGGGGGAATCTGCAGATACGCAGTATTTT.

The chain carries TRBV2 and TRBJ1-2, with D possibly being TRBD1 (6 bases). Germline V gene sequence: CDR1 SNHLY, CDR2 FYNNEI. The ends were cut back, 7 bases at V and 2 bases at J, with 11 bases in the middle. This CDR3 comprises 13 residues. This chain's CDR3 is CASKQGFNYGYTF. CDR3 nucleotide sequence: TGTGCCAGCAAACAGGGCTTCAACTATGGCTACACCTTC.

The rearrangement links TRBV6-2 or TRBV6-3 to TRBJ1-2; 9 bases align to TRBD1. Germline loops: CDR1 MNHEY, CDR2 SVGEGT. The V segment lost 2 bases and the J segment 8 bases; nucleotides outside the gene matches: 9. The CDR3 sequence is 15 residues long. The CDR3 spells CASSYRDRVPIGYTF. The CDR3 nucleotides read TGTGCCAGCAGTTACAGGGACAGGGTTCCTATAGGCTACACCTTC.

The rearrangement links TRBV6-1 to TRBJ2-5, with D possibly matching TRBD2 (5 bases). Trimming stripped 1 base from V and 5 bases from J, with 14 bases between. Germline assignment: CDR1 MNHNS and CDR2 SASEGT. The CDR3 is made up of 15 amino acids. The CDR3 spells CASSEEPLAWETQYF. The CDR3 bases are TGTGCCAGCAGTGAAGAGCCCCTAGCTTGGGAGACCCAGTACTTC.

V and J are TRBV18 and TRBJ1-4; D call uncertain. Germline CDR1 KGHSH, CDR2 LQKENI. Deletions cut 2 bases from V and 5 bases from J, with 12 bases between. The length of the CDR3 is 15 residues. CDR3 nucleotides: TGTGCCAGCTCACCATTCGGGTCCCTCAATGAAAAACTGTTTTTT. Protein product: CASSPFGSLNEKLFF.

As regards this clone: One junction end does not reproduce the germline sequence, and a read error may be involved. The chain links TRBV19 to TRBJ1-1; 8 nucleotides match TRBD1. The germline V gene encodes CDR1 LNHDA and CDR2 SQIVND (reference sequence). This CDR3 is 11 amino acids long. Here the CDR3 DNA reads TGTGCCAGTTATGGGTTCGCAGGGGGCGGCTTT. It codes for CASYGFAGGGF.

The chain combines TRBV28 with TRBJ1-4; the D gene is possibly TRBD1 (5 bases). V was trimmed by 4 bases and J by 7 bases, leaving 10 bases between them. The CDR3 sequence is 13 residues long. In germline, CDR1 is MDHEN, CDR2 SYDVKM. DNA of the CDR3: TGTGCCAGCAGTTCCGGCGGGACTGAAAAACTGTTTTTT. It yields the protein CASSSGGTEKLFF.